The T cell receptor beta chain under discussion was sequenced for a study of PD-L1 blockade in urothelial cancer. This CDR3 comprises 14 residues. In germline, CDR1 is MNHNY, CDR2 SVGAGI (reference sequence). V lost 5 bases, J lost 5 bases, and 4 bases stayed unmatched. Measured with immunoSEQ multiplex PCR; TCRdb has only the in-frame clones, and not every one. In the table there are about 37,000 clones, approximately 80% of which are singletons. Material: PBMCs, obtained around atezolizumab (anti-PD-L1) treatment. The sequence derives from a man aged 55 to 70 with urothelial cancer. V is TRBV6-6 and J is TRBJ2-7; 12 positions match TRBD1. The CDR3: CASSPRDRGHEQYF. CDR3 in DNA: TGTGCCAGCAGTCCCCGGGACAGGGGGCACGAGCAGTACTTC.